The source of this T cell receptor beta chain is a study of patients and donors after allogeneic stem cell transplantation. TCRdb reprocessed the RT-PCR reads via MiXCR and lists one record per CDR3 protein. Of roughly 150,000 distinct CDR3 sequences listed, roughly 24% were seen once; the top ten hold 25% to 30%. The CDR3 covers 14 residues. Germline V gene sequence: CDR1 SNHLY, CDR2 FYNNEI. The V and J ends lost 3 bases and 1 base respectively, with 9 bases between them. The sequenced material came from blood, either unsorted or a sorted T cell fraction (not recorded which). This receptor was identified in a human donor who was either an allogeneic HSCT recipient or a stem cell or donor lymphocyte infusion donor (not recorded which). It is not recorded whose cells these are; they may come from a transplant donor. This sequence joins TRBV2 and TRBJ1-2, with a weak D call TRBD1 (5 bases). Here the CDR3 DNA reads TGTGCCAGCAGTGACCACAGGAATAACTATGGCTACACCTTC. It is translated as CASSDHRNNYGYTF.